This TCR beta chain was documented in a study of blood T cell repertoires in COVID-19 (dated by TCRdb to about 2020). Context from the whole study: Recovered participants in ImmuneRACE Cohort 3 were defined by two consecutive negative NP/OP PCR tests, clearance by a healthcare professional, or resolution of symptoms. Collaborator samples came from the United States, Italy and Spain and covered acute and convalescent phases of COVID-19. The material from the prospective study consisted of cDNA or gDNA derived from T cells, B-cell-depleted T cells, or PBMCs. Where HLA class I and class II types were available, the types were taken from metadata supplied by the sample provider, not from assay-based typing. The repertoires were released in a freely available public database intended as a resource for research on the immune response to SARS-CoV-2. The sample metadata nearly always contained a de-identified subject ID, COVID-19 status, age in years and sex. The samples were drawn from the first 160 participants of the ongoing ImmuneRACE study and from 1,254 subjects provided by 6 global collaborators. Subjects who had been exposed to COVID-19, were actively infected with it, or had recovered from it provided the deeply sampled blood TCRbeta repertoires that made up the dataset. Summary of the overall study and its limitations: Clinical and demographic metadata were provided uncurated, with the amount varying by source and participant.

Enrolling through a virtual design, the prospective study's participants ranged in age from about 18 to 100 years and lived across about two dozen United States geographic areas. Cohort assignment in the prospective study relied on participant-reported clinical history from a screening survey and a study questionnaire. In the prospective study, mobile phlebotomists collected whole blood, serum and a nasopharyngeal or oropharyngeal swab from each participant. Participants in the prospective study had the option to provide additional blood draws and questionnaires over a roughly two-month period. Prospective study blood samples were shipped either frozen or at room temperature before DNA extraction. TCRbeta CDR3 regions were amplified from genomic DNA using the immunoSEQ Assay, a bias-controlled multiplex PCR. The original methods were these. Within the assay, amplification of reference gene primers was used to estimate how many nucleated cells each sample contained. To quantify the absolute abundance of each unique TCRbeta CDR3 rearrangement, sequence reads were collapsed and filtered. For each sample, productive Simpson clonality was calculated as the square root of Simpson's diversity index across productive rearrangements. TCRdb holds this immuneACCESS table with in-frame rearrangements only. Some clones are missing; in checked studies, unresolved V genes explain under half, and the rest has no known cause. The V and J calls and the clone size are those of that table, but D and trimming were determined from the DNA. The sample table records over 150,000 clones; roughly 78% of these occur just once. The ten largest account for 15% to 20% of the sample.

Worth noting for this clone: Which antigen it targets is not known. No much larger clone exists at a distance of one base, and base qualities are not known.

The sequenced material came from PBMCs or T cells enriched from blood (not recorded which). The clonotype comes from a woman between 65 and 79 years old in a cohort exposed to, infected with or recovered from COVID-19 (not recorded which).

In nucleotides, the sequence is TGTGCCACCAGCACGGACAGTAACTATGGCTACACCTTC. Its translation is CATSTDSNYGYTF. The chain is encoded by TRBV15 joined to TRBJ1-2; TRBD1 is possibly the D segment (6 matching bases). The junction shows trimming of 4 bases on V and 1 base on J, plus 7 bases between the germline ends. Based on the germline V gene (reference sequence), the CDR1 and CDR2 sequences are LNHNV and YYDKDF. From the cysteine up to the phenylalanine, the CDR3 has a length of 13 residues. Just the 39-base CDR3 DNA is kept, in frame starting at base 1. The reference TRBV15 and TRBJ1-2 proteins fill in what lies around the CDR3, so the full variable domain reads DAMVIQNPRYQVTQFGKPVTLSCSQTLNHNVMYWYQQKSSQAPKLLFHYYDKDFNNEADTPDNFQSRRPNTSFCFLDIRSPGLGDTAMYLCATSTDSNYGYTFGSGTRLTVV.